Shown below are 32 T cell receptor beta chains from a single sample sequenced in a study of T cells in Graves' hyperthyroidism and ophthalmopathy. RNA transcripts provided the source from which TCR beta CDR3 regions were amplified. RT-PCR in the first round (using the HTBI primer set) targeted the TCR CDR3. TCRdb reanalysed the multiplex PCR reads using MiXCR and keeps one entry per CDR3 protein. The table records roughly 350,000 distinct CDR3 sequences, roughly 13% of them present only once. The sequencing input was blood. The receptors were sampled from a woman aged 40 to 55 with Graves' ophthalmopathy.

At least ten counts were recorded for this clonotype. CDR3 region: CASSSRDSDSPLHF. In DNA, the CDR3 is TGTGCCAGCAGCTCCCGGGACAGCGATTCACCCCTCCACTTT. This chain uses TRBV11-3 with TRBJ1-6, with TRBD1 matching over 7 bases. CDR1 SGHNT and CDR2 YENEEA come from the germline V gene. Unmatched junction bases numbered 5, after V lost 4 bases and J lost 8 bases. The CDR3 runs 14 residues.

This clonotype came up a few times. At one end the junction does not follow the germline gene, possibly because of a read error. The rearrangement uses TRBV25-1 and TRBJ1-1; D is unresolved. The CDR3 is made up of 14 amino acids. The germline V gene encodes CDR1 MGHDK and CDR2 SYGVNS. CDR3 in amino acids: CASSDYPMNTEAFF. The CDR3 DNA follows: TGTGCCAGCAGTGATTATCCCATGAACACTGAGGCTTTCTTT.

Many counts were recorded for this clonotype. The chain combines TRBV7-2 with TRBJ2-3; 10 bases are shared with TRBD2. The junction had 4 bases not matched to a gene; V was cut back by 6 bases and J by 1 base. CDR1 SGHTA and CDR2 FQGNSA come from the germline V gene. This CDR3 contains 15 residues. The chain's CDR3 is CASRSSGGGTDTQYF. As DNA, the CDR3 is TGTGCCAGCAGATCTAGCGGGGGAGGCACAGATACGCAGTATTTT.

This clonotype has ten or more counts. The chain links TRBV19 to TRBJ1-5; D call uncertain. Deletions cut 6 bases from V and 2 bases from J, with 14 bases between. Germline V gene data show CDR1 as LNHDA and CDR2 as SQIVND (reference sequence). The CDR3 runs to 15 residues. The CDR3 nucleotides read TGTGCCAGTAGGGGTGGAACAAGGCGCAATCAGCCCCAGCATTTT. It yields the protein CASRGGTRRNQPQHF.

This clonotype has ten or more counts. The chain has TRBV20-1 and TRBJ2-1; D remains unclear. The CDR3 runs to 11 residues. Germline V gives CDR1 DFQATT, CDR2 SNEGSKA (reference sequence). V gave up 0 bases and J gave up 7 bases, with 4 bases separating them. The CDR3 nucleotides read TGCAGTGCTAGAGAGGGAAATGAGCAGTTCTTC. It yields the protein CSAREGNEQFF.

The V gene is TRBV30, the J gene TRBJ1-5; no firm D call. Per the germline V gene, CDR1 is GTSNPN and CDR2 is SVGIG (reference sequence). Trimming took off 2 bases at V and 7 bases at J, with 18 bases between the two ends. The CDR3 has 15 residues. CDR3 in DNA: TGTGCCTGGAGTAGTAAAACCCCAACCGTCCAGCCCCAGCATTTT. It codes for CAWSSKTPTVQPQHF.

This clonotype appeared a few times. J is TRBJ1-2 and V is TRBV19, with unresolved D. The CDR3 consists of 13 residues. The germline CDR1 and CDR2 sequences are LNHDA and SQIVND (reference sequence). V was clipped by 4 bases and J by 4 bases, with 10 bases between them. The CDR3 loop reads CASSRTNSYGYTF. The CDR3 DNA reads TGTGCCAGTAGTAGGACCAATTCCTATGGCTACACCTTC.

This clonotype was counted many times. V and J are TRBV7-2 and TRBJ2-7; 11 bases agree with TRBD2. Germline V gene data show CDR1 as SGHTA and CDR2 as FQGNSA. This CDR3 comprises 16 residues. The V segment lost 5 bases and the J segment 3 bases; nucleotides outside the gene matches: 9. DNA of the CDR3: TGTGCCAGCAGCGGGCCCGGACTAGCGGGCCTCTACGAGCAGTACTTC. This codes for CASSGPGLAGLYEQYF.

This clonotype has a count of ten or more. This sequence joins TRBV11-3 and TRBJ2-3; 12 nucleotides align to TRBD2. CDR3 length: 16 amino acids. Germline values: CDR1 SGHNT, CDR2 YENEEA. V lost 5 bases to trimming and J lost 4 bases; unmatched junction nucleotides: 7. The CDR3 region has the DNA TGTGCCAGCAGCCTCAAACTAGCGGGGGGACCAGATACGCAGTATTTT. Translated: CASSLKLAGGPDTQYF.

This chain joins TRBV19 and TRBJ1-1; D is uncertain. V lost 3 bases and J 1 base, leaving 18 bases between the germline ends. CDR3 length equals 17 residues. Germline values: CDR1 LNHDA, CDR2 SQIVND (reference sequence). The CDR3: CASSIGEGKIGNTEAFF. For the CDR3, the DNA is TGTGCCAGTAGTATCGGAGAGGGCAAAATTGGGAACACTGAAGCTTTCTTT.

Of note for this clonotype: A much larger clonotype is one base distant, so this may be a read error. The chain has TRBV19 and TRBJ1-5; a weak D match, TRBD1 (6 bases). Germline CDR1 is LNHDA and CDR2 is SQIVND (reference sequence). The V gene lost 7 bases and the J gene lost 0 bases, with 13 bases spanning the gap. This CDR3 is 15 amino acids long. CDR3 sequence reads: CASNVGDTSNQPQHF. The CDR3 DNA reads TGTGCCAGTAATGTCGGGGACACTAGCAATCAGCCCCAGCATTTT.

Worth noting for this clonotype: A much larger clone differs by one base, so this may be a read error. The genes are TRBV13 and TRBJ2-3, with D uncertain. The CDR3 contains 14 residues. Germline loops: CDR1 PRHDT, CDR2 FYEKMQ (reference sequence). The CDR3 region is CAGSLRTSTDTQYF. The CDR3 DNA reads TGTGCCGGCAGCTTACGTACAAGCACAGATACGCAGTATTTT.

The chain has TRBV4-1 and TRBJ1-1; possible D gene TRBD1, 5 bases. Trimming took 1 base from V and 5 from J, leaving 11 bases between them. Germline CDR1 MGHRA, CDR2 YSYEKL. CDR3 size: 14 residues. The CDR3 sequence is CASSQGPGRTEAFF. For the CDR3, the DNA is TGCGCCAGCAGCCAAGGCCCAGGGAGAACTGAAGCTTTCTTT.

This clonotype showed up many times. J is TRBJ2-7 and V is TRBV20-1; D ambiguous. The CDR3 runs 12 residues. Germline V lookup: CDR1 DFQATT, CDR2 SNEGSKA (reference sequence). V lost 5 bases and J 2 bases, leaving 10 bases between the germline ends. The CDR3 spells CSAPHWTYEQYF. The CDR3 DNA reads TGCAGTGCTCCACATTGGACCTACGAGCAGTACTTC.

This clonotype came up many times. The chain employs TRBV12-3 or TRBV12-4 and TRBJ2-3, with TRBD2 identical over 10 bases. J gave up 5 bases and V 4 bases, and 9 bases lay outside the gene matches. The CDR3 has 16 amino acids. The CDR3 bases are TGTGCCAGCAGTTATAGAGCGGGGGGGCCTCAAGATACGCAGTATTTT. Amino acid sequence: CASSYRAGGPQDTQYF.

This chain links TRBV15 with TRBJ2-7; 7 bases are a match to TRBD2. The CDR3 extends over 16 amino acids. CDR1 is LNHNV, CDR2 YYDKDF, per germline (reference sequence). The V and J ends lost 0 bases and 5 bases, in that order; junction bases with no gene match: 10. As DNA, the CDR3 is TGTGCCACCAGCAGAGATCTATTTGGGGCGGGGGACGAGCAGTACTTC. It translates to CATSRDLFGAGDEQYF.

This clonotype has only a few counts. The chain has TRBV11-2 and TRBJ1-1; no definite D call. This CDR3 is 12 amino acids long. V dropped 0 bases and J dropped 8 bases, with 7 bases sitting between them. Germline V gene sequence: CDR1 SGHAT, CDR2 FQNNGV. CDR3 nucleotide sequence: TGTGCCAGCAGCTTAGATCTAAGGGAAGCTTTCTTT. It encodes CASSLDLREAFF.

This clonotype was found many times. DNA for the CDR3: TGCAGTGCTAGACTCGGGGGGCAAAGCTCCTACAATGAGCAGTTCTTC. Translated: CSARLGGQSSYNEQFF. The rearrangement joins TRBV20-1 to TRBJ2-1, with a possible D match to TRBD2 (7 bases). CDR1 DFQATT and CDR2 SNEGSKA come from the germline V gene (reference sequence). CDR3 length: 16 amino acids. V was clipped by 2 bases and J by 0 bases, with 14 bases between them.

This clonotype was recorded at least ten times. The gene calls are TRBV7-8 and TRBJ2-2; perhaps D is TRBD1 or TRBD2 (5 bases each). Looked up from germline, CDR1 is SGHVS and CDR2 is FQNEAQ. Trimming shortened V by 11 bases and J by 0 bases, and 19 bases separated the two germline ends. The CDR3 runs to 16 residues. CDR3 DNA: TGTGCCGTCGAGGGCAGGGCCCAGTCGAACACCGGGGAGCTGTTTTTT. Its protein product is CAVEGRAQSNTGELFF. The full variable domain, its missing parts supplied by reference TRBV7-8 and TRBJ2-2, is GAGVSQSPRYKVAKRGQDVALRCDPISGHVSLFWYQQALGQGPEFLTYFQNEAQLDKSGLPSDRFFAERPEGSVSTLKIQRTQQEDSAVYLCAVEGRAQSNTGELFFGEGSRLTVL.

Many counts were recorded for this clonotype. The chain combines TRBV5-1 with TRBJ1-1; D uncertain. The CDR3 totals 16 residues. Germline CDR1 is SGHRS and CDR2 is YFSETQ. V lost 4 bases and J 4 bases, leaving 20 bases between the germline ends. The CDR3 nucleotides are TGCGCCAGCAGCCGCGAAGGCGCCGGCCAAGGCACTGAAGCTTTCTTT. Protein product: CASSREGAGQGTEAFF. Variable domain in full (rest from reference TRBV5-1 and TRBJ1-1): KAGVTQTPRYLIKTRGQQVTLSCSPISGHRSVSWYQQTPGQGLQFLFEYFSETQRNKGNFPGRFSGRQFSNSRSEMNVSTLELGDSALYLCASSREGAGQGTEAFFGQGTRLTVV.

The V call is TRBV6-6, the J call TRBJ2-1; a weak D match, TRBD2 (5 bases). The V gene lost 2 bases and the J gene lost 9 bases, with 11 bases spanning the gap. Per the germline V gene, CDR1 is MNHNY and CDR2 is SVGAGI (reference sequence). The CDR3 is made up of 13 amino acids. Written as DNA, the CDR3 is TGTGCCAGCAGTTACCTTACCCGGGGTGAGCAGTTCTTC. Translating gives CASSYLTRGEQFF.

This clonotype was recorded at least ten times. The rearrangement links TRBV7-2 to TRBJ2-5, with unresolved D. The CDR3 runs to 14 residues. CDR1 and CDR2 from the germline V gene are SGHTA and FQGNSA. The V gene lost 5 bases and the J gene lost 2 bases, with 12 bases spanning the gap. The DNA for the CDR3 is TGTGCCAGCAGCCCTTTCAGGTTTCAAGAGACCCAGTACTTC. The encoded protein is CASSPFRFQETQYF.

This clonotype was seen ten or more times. The chain links TRBV11-2 to TRBJ2-3, with D possibly being TRBD1 or TRBD2 (6 bases each). V shed 1 base and J shed 2 bases, with 13 bases lying between them. There are 16 residues in the CDR3. Germline V lookup: CDR1 SGHAT, CDR2 FQNNGV. The CDR3 reads CASSLGGGRATDTQYF. CDR3 sequence (DNA): TGTGCCAGCAGCTTAGGAGGGGGGAGAGCCACAGATACGCAGTATTTT. The full variable domain, its missing parts supplied by reference TRBV11-2 and TRBJ2-3, is EAGVAQSPRYKIIEKRQSVAFWCNPISGHATLYWYQQILGQGPKLLIQFQNNGVVDDSQLPKDRFSAERLKGVDSTLKIQPAKLEDSAVYLCASSLGGGRATDTQYFGPGTRLTVL.

The sample holds many counts of this clonotype. The chain is built from TRBV10-1 and TRBJ2-3; 7 bases are a match to TRBD1. This CDR3 spans 13 amino acids. CDR1 and CDR2 (germline): WNHNN, SYGVQD (reference sequence). Trimming removed 5 bases from V and 4 bases from J; junction bases left unmatched: 3. Written as DNA, the CDR3 is TGCGCCAGCAGTTACAGGGGTGCAGATACGCAGTATTTT. This gives the protein CASSYRGADTQYF.

This clonotype was counted many times. This chain uses TRBV18 with TRBJ1-2; D not resolved. The V and J ends lost 5 bases and 10 bases respectively, with 14 bases between them. Germline values: CDR1 KGHSH, CDR2 LQKENI. This CDR3 is 12 amino acids long. CDR3 amino acids: CASSSDLTPYTF. The CDR3 nucleotides read TGTGCCAGCTCATCCGACCTAACGCCCTACACCTTC.

The chain links TRBV12-3 or TRBV12-4 to TRBJ2-7; 9 nucleotides line up with TRBD1. Germline trimming cut 3 bases from V and 8 bases from J; bases unmatched to any gene: 11. The CDR3 is 15 amino acids. The CDR3, as DNA: TGTGCCAGCAGTTTGATGCGGACAGGGGCATACAAGCAGTACTTC. Its translation: CASSLMRTGAYKQYF.

This clonotype appeared many times. The V call is TRBV19, the J call TRBJ1-5; TRBD1 might be the D (6 bases). Germline V gene data show CDR1 as LNHDA and CDR2 as SQIVND (reference sequence). The CDR3 runs 13 residues. Trimming stripped 8 bases from V and 6 bases from J, with 14 bases between. The CDR3 loop is CASGGAWGQPQHF. The CDR3 nucleotides read TGTGCCAGTGGGGGGGCGTGGGGTCAGCCCCAGCATTTT.

This clonotype was recorded a few times. This sequence may be a read error, since a much larger clone differs from it by one base. The rearrangement uses TRBV28 and TRBJ1-1, with D maybe TRBD1 (6 bases). The CDR3 runs to 14 residues. V lost 5 bases to trimming and J lost 1 base, with 11 bases between them. Germline V gene lookup returns CDR1 MDHEN and CDR2 SYDVKM. CDR3 nucleotides: TGTGCCAGCAGTACCAGGGGAGGGAACACTGAAGCTTTCTTT. Translating gives CASSTRGGNTEAFF. Full variable domain (remainder filled in from reference TRBV28 and TRBJ1-1): DVKVTQSSRYLVKRTGEKVFLECVQDMDHENMFWYRQDPGLGLRLIYFSYDVKMKEKGDIPEGYSVSREKKERFSLILESASTNQTSMYLCASSTRGGNTEAFFGQGTRLTVV.

In this sample, this clonotype turned up many times. This chain links TRBV20-1 with TRBJ2-3; D is possibly TRBD2 (6 bases). Germline CDR1 and CDR2: DFQATT and SNEGSKA (reference sequence). The V gene lost 6 bases and the J gene lost 2 bases, with 12 bases spanning the gap. The CDR3 is 13 residues long. This CDR3 reads CSANGRLTDTQYF. For the CDR3, the DNA is TGCAGTGCAAACGGGAGACTCACAGATACGCAGTATTTT.

This sequence joins TRBV9 and TRBJ1-1; D not certain. The V end was cut by 1 base, the J end by 0 bases, with 13 bases between. Looked up from germline, CDR1 is SGDLS and CDR2 is YYNGEE. CDR3 length: 16 residues. CDR3 sequence: CASSVSAGAMNTEAFF. The CDR3 DNA follows: TGTGCCAGCAGCGTATCGGCCGGAGCGATGAACACTGAAGCTTTCTTT.

This clonotype has at least ten counts. This chain connects TRBV29-1 to TRBJ1-1; D remains ambiguous. With 4 bases removed from V and 9 bases from J, the gap between germline ends came to 9 bases. Germline V gene sequence: CDR1 SQVTM, CDR2 ANQGSEA. This CDR3 region has 10 residues. The CDR3 reads CSVADSQAFF. The CDR3 region has the DNA TGCAGCGTTGCGGATTCTCAAGCTTTCTTT.

This clonotype was recorded at least ten times. The chain links TRBV27 to TRBJ2-7; D ambiguous. This CDR3 contains 13 residues. Trimming removed 2 bases at V and 3 bases at J, with 8 bases between. Looked up from germline, CDR1 is MNHEY and CDR2 is SMNVEV (reference sequence). CDR3 region: CASSLSPVYEQYF. The CDR3 DNA is TGTGCCAGCAGTTTAAGTCCGGTCTACGAGCAGTACTTC.